This T cell receptor (beta chain) appears in the sequencing data of a study of PD-L1 blockade in urothelial cancer. Across the whole study: Counts from blood samples showed a median of around 150,000 T cells.

V lost 4 bases, J lost 7 bases, and 6 bases stayed unmatched. This CDR3 is built from 14 residues. Per the germline V gene, CDR1 is SGDLS and CDR2 is YYNGEE. Time point in this sample: pretreatment peripheral blood. The authors spiked synthetic TCR analog templates into each PCR. Clones were sequenced by immunoSEQ multiplex PCR, and TCRdb holds only the in-frame ones, with some missing. The sample lists tens of thousands of clones, 84% seen once, with roughly 1.9% in the top ten. Only a few counts were recorded for this clone. The chain recombines TRBV9 with TRBJ2-2; 8 bases agree with TRBD2. This specimen was PBMCs, taken around atezolizumab (anti-PD-L1) treatment. The TCR was taken from a man aged 60 to 69 with urothelial cancer. The CDR3 protein is CASSPRLASGELFF. The DNA for the CDR3 is TGTGCCAGCAGCCCCCGACTAGCGAGCGGGGAGCTGTTTTTT. Looking up the rest from reference TRBV9 and TRBJ2-2 gives the full variable domain: DSGVTQTPKHLITATGQRVTLRCSPRSGDLSVYWYQQSLDQGLQFLIQYYNGEERAKGNILERFSAQQFPDLHSELNLSSLELGDSALYFCASSPRLASGELFFGEGSRLTVL.